This paragraph reports one T cell receptor beta chain. Germline CDR1 reads SGHVS; CDR2 reads FQNEAQ. The CDR3 is 13 amino acids. The junction had 1 base not matched to a gene; V was cut back by 0 bases and J by 7 bases. This sample was included in a study of cytomegalovirus exposure and HLA in healthy donors. The PCR was carried out with 60 Vbeta primers and 13 Jbeta primers. Using immunoSEQ multiplex PCR, the repertoire was profiled, and TCRdb retains in-frame clones only, with some absent. The sample contains 150,000 to 200,000 clones, roughly four fifths of which appear only once. This chain links TRBV7-8 with TRBJ2-5, with TRBD2 identical over 8 bases. The source material was PBMCs. This receptor was obtained from a middle-aged man in good health and CMV-seronegative. CDR3: CASSLAAGATQYF. The CDR3 nucleotides are TGTGCCAGCAGCTTAGCAGCGGGGGCGACCCAGTACTTC.